These 22 T cell receptor beta chains share one sample of origin, sequenced in a study of cytomegalovirus exposure and HLA in healthy donors. Use of 60 Vbeta and 13 Jbeta primers characterized the PCR. The repertoire was sequenced with immunoSEQ multiplex PCR; TCRdb's copy has only in-frame clones and lacks some. Among about 81,000 clones, around 80% were seen once, and the ten largest hold roughly 3%. Sequenced sample: PBMCs. The receptor source for this set is a man in his forties or fifties in good health and CMV-seropositive.

The rearrangement links TRBV9 to TRBJ1-2; D remains ambiguous. The CDR3 is 15 residues long. V was clipped by 0 bases and J by 4 bases, with 13 bases between them. CDR1 is SGDLS and CDR2 is YYNGEE in the germline V gene. This chain's CDR3 is CASSVAKQTLYGYTF. For the CDR3, the DNA is TGTGCCAGCAGCGTAGCTAAGCAAACCCTCTATGGCTACACCTTC.

J is TRBJ1-2 and V is TRBV27; no reliable D call. The CDR3 spans 13 residues. Looked up from germline, CDR1 is MNHEY and CDR2 is SMNVEV (reference sequence). The V end was cut by 6 bases, the J end by 4 bases, with 12 bases between. Written as DNA, the CDR3 is TGTGCCAGCAGGGACGGGGTAACCTATGGCTACACCTTC. This encodes CASRDGVTYGYTF.

The chain recombines TRBV18 with TRBJ2-6; D perhaps matches TRBD2 (6 bases). Per the germline V gene, CDR1 is KGHSH and CDR2 is LQKENI. V was shortened by 3 bases and J by 0 bases, with 15 bases between the two germline ends. This CDR3 comprises 18 residues. The CDR3: CASSPSGTGVSGANVLTF. For the CDR3, the DNA is TGTGCCAGCTCACCCTCGGGGACGGGGGTCTCTGGGGCCAACGTCCTGACTTTC.

This chain's CDR3 is CASSPKGLAEGDTQYF. The CDR3 DNA reads as TGTGCCAGCAGCCCAAAAGGGCTAGCGGAGGGAGATACGCAGTATTTT. The rearrangement uses TRBV7-3 and TRBJ2-3; 7 nucleotides line up with TRBD2. V was pared by 5 bases and J by 5 bases, with 13 bases of the junction left unmatched. The CDR3 loop spans 16 amino acids. Looked up from germline, CDR1 is SGHTA and CDR2 is FQGTGA.

The chain carries TRBV7-9 and TRBJ1-2; D gene ambiguous. The CDR3 length is 15 residues. CDR1 and CDR2 (germline): SEHNR, FQNEAQ (reference sequence). The germline V and J ends were trimmed by 5 bases and 2 bases, with 15 bases remaining between them. The CDR3 region is CASSPPGMRNYGYTF. CDR3 bases: TGTGCCAGCAGCCCGCCGGGGATGCGGAACTATGGCTACACCTTC.

The gene calls are TRBV28 and TRBJ1-1; D is perhaps TRBD1 (5 bases). The CDR3 is 14 amino acids. Germline lookup yields CDR1 MDHEN and CDR2 SYDVKM. V lost 5 bases and J lost 1, with 11 bases in between. CDR3 sequence (DNA): TGTGCCAGCAGTCTCCAGGGTTGGAACACTGAAGCTTTCTTT. It yields the protein CASSLQGWNTEAFF.

This sequence joins TRBV5-4 and TRBJ1-1; D is uncertain. Germline CDR1 is SGHNT and CDR2 is YYREEE (reference sequence). The CDR3 has 16 residues. Trimming took 10 bases from V and 0 from J, leaving 22 bases between them. The CDR3 spells CACERGGEGLNTEAFF. The CDR3 DNA follows: TGTGCCTGCGAACGTGGCGGGGAAGGACTGAACACTGAAGCTTTCTTT.

The chain is built from TRBV6-5 and TRBJ2-5, with TRBD1 matching over 8 bases. The J call may be incorrect, as the DNA end agrees better with TRBJ2-7. The germline gives CDR1 MNHEY, CDR2 SVGAGI. The CDR3 totals 14 residues. CDR3 bases: TGTGCCAGCAGCCGACAGGGGCCGACCTACGAGCAGTACTTC. It specifies CASSRQGPTYEQYF.

The genes are TRBV4-3 and TRBJ1-2, with a weak D call TRBD1 (5 bases). Germline loops: CDR1 LGHNA, CDR2 YSLEER. The length of the CDR3 is 14 residues. With 0 bases removed from V and 4 bases from J, the gap between germline ends came to 9 bases. The CDR3 loop reads CASSQDPQGYGYTF. The CDR3 DNA is TGCGCCAGCAGCCAAGATCCCCAGGGCTATGGCTACACCTTC.

The chain couples TRBV30 to TRBJ1-1; possible D gene TRBD1, 5 bases. The germline gives CDR1 GTSNPN, CDR2 SVGIG (reference sequence). The V gene lost 2 bases and the J gene lost 2 bases, with 9 bases spanning the gap. CDR3 length equals 13 residues. The CDR3 spells CAWSRTTNTEAFF. The CDR3, as DNA: TGTGCCTGGAGTCGGACAACTAACACTGAAGCTTTCTTT.

The chain couples TRBV18 to TRBJ2-7, with D maybe TRBD1 (5 bases). This CDR3 is 13 amino acids long. Germline V CDR1 and CDR2: KGHSH, LQKENI. Trimming took 0 bases from V and 2 from J, leaving 5 bases between them. The CDR3 coding sequence is TGTGCCAGCTCACCACCAGGGGCCTACGAGCAGTACTTC. It translates to CASSPPGAYEQYF.

The CDR3 nucleotides are TGCGCCAGCAGCGGAGGGACTAGCGGGAGGGCCTTCGAGCAGTACTTC. The encoded protein is CASSGGTSGRAFEQYF. The chain is built from TRBV5-1 and TRBJ2-7, with 16 nucleotides matching TRBD2. Germline V CDR1 and CDR2: SGHRS, YFSETQ. The J segment lost 6 bases and the V segment lost 4 bases, leaving 7 bases of the junction unmatched. CDR3 length: 16 residues. The full variable domain, rest sourced from reference TRBV5-1 and TRBJ2-7, is KAGVTQTPRYLIKTRGQQVTLSCSPISGHRSVSWYQQTPGQGLQFLFEYFSETQRNKGNFPGRFSGRQFSNSRSEMNVSTLELGDSALYLCASSGGTSGRAFEQYFGPGTRLTVT.

This sequence joins TRBV27 and TRBJ1-3; D remains ambiguous. V was trimmed by 8 bases and J by 9 bases, leaving 17 bases between them. In germline, CDR1 is MNHEY, CDR2 SMNVEV (reference sequence). The CDR3 is 13 residues long. CDR3: CASWQATAGTIYF. Written as DNA, the CDR3 is TGTGCCAGCTGGCAGGCCACCGCGGGCACCATATATTTT.

The rearrangement links TRBV6-5 to TRBJ1-2; TRBD1 aligns across 7 bases. In germline, CDR1 is MNHEY, CDR2 SVGAGI. The CDR3 is 14 amino acids. V shed 2 bases and J 8 bases; nucleotides not matched to a gene: 8. CDR3 protein: CASSYEGARNGYTF. DNA of the CDR3: TGTGCCAGCAGTTACGAGGGGGCGAGAAACGGCTACACCTTC.

The chain combines TRBV6-5 with TRBJ1-3, with D possibly being TRBD1 (5 bases). CDR1 and CDR2 from the germline V gene are MNHEY and SVGAGI. V lost 4 bases to trimming and J lost 7 bases, with 17 bases between them. The length of the CDR3 is 15 residues. CDR3 sequence reads: CASSFSNQKGNTIYF. CDR3 nucleotides: TGTGCCAGCAGTTTTAGCAATCAAAAGGGGAACACCATATATTTT.

This clone occurred once. J is TRBJ2-6 and V is TRBV7-2, with 11 bases matching TRBD2. This CDR3 is 19 amino acids long. With 1 base clipped from V and 0 bases from J, the junction kept 5 bases outside the gene matches. CDR1 and CDR2 (germline): SGHTA, FQGNSA. CDR3 region: CASSLEIAGGPSGANVLTF. The CDR3 nucleotides are TGTGCCAGCAGCTTAGAAATAGCGGGAGGGCCCTCTGGGGCCAACGTCCTGACTTTC.

The chain employs TRBV19 and TRBJ1-2; D unresolved. Germline V gene data show CDR1 as LNHDA and CDR2 as SQIVND (reference sequence). CDR3 size: 16 residues. V was pared by 0 bases and J by 2 bases, with 13 bases between. CDR3 region: CASSIENRGENYGYTF. The DNA for the CDR3 is TGTGCCAGTAGTATAGAAAATCGGGGAGAGAACTATGGCTACACCTTC.

This clone showed up just once. This chain connects TRBV6-5 to TRBJ2-1; 9 bases are a match to TRBD2. J gave up 9 bases and V 6 bases, and 12 bases lay outside the gene matches. From germline, CDR1 is MNHEY and CDR2 SVGAGI. The CDR3 sequence is 15 residues long. CDR3 nucleotides: TGTGCCAGCAGCCAAAGGAGCGGGAGGAGGGGTGAGCAGTTCTTC. Residues: CASSQRSGRRGEQFF.

The rearrangement joins TRBV13 to TRBJ2-3; D not resolved. Germline lookup yields CDR1 PRHDT and CDR2 FYEKMQ (reference sequence). The CDR3 has 11 residues. V lost 7 bases and J 5 bases, leaving 7 bases between the germline ends. DNA of the CDR3: TGTGCCAGCACCCCTAAAGATACGCAGTATTTT. Protein: CASTPKDTQYF.

This clone showed up just a few times. V and J are TRBV11-2 and TRBJ2-5, with 8 bases that match TRBD2. V lost 6 bases and J lost 4; bases outside the gene matches: 10. This CDR3 is built from 15 residues. Germline V gene lookup returns CDR1 SGHAT and CDR2 FQNNGV. CDR3 sequence: CASRAGAGGIETQYF. The CDR3 bases are TGTGCCAGCAGGGCCGGGGCGGGAGGCATAGAGACCCAGTACTTC.

This chain connects TRBV27 to TRBJ2-1; 7 nucleotides align to TRBD2. CDR1 and CDR2 (germline): MNHEY, SMNVEV (reference sequence). The CDR3 has 15 residues. J was trimmed by 5 bases and V by 1 base; bases with no gene match: 5. The CDR3 DNA is TGTGCCAGCAGTTTATATACTAGCGAAAACAATGAGCAGTTCTTC. Amino acids: CASSLYTSENNEQFF.

The CDR3 loop is CASSQDGTDNEQFF. The CDR3 region has the DNA TGTGCCAGCAGCCAAGACGGGACTGACAATGAGCAGTTCTTC. This chain connects TRBV4-2 to TRBJ2-1, with D possibly matching TRBD2 (6 bases). V lost 0 bases to trimming and J lost 5 bases, with 8 bases between them. The CDR3 has 14 amino acids. The germline gives CDR1 LGHNA, CDR2 YNFKEQ.